This T cell receptor beta chain was documented in a study of shared clonotypes between healthy human individuals. Germline CDR1 reads LNHDA; CDR2 reads SQIVND (reference sequence). The trim removed 3 bases at V and 8 bases at J, leaving 13 bases unmatched. CDR3 size: 16 residues. Every contributor of samples was a Caucasian grown-up residing in Nashville, Tennessee. Comment on this clone: What it recognizes is unknown.

TCRdb's copy holds only in-frame clones and misses some; the assay was immunoSEQ multiplex PCR. This sample has about 2.3 million clones; 80% to 95% occur once, and the top ten carry about 0.39%. Regarding the study as a whole: Shared across a few donors were 5% to 6% of the naive CD4 clonotypes.

This clonotype originated in a man younger than 35 in good health. Some clones in this sample may be carry-over from other donors' samples. J is TRBJ2-1 and V is TRBV19, with TRBD2 matching 7 bases. Sample: naive CD4+ T cells from PBMCs. The subset: CD45RA+ positively selected. The CDR3 sequence: CASSMGGGIMSDEQFF. Here the CDR3 DNA reads TGTGCCAGTAGTATGGGGGGAGGGATAATGAGCGATGAGCAGTTCTTC.